A single sample is the source of the 23 T cell receptor beta chains below, sequenced in a study of neurological immune-mediated disorders. Each CDR3 protein is one row after TCRdb ran MiXCR on the 5' RACE reads. The table has tens of thousands of distinct CDR3 sequences, roughly 2.5% seen once. Specimen: PBMCs. These receptors were taken from a man between 50 and 59 years old with multiple sclerosis.

This clonotype was seen a few times. Sequence at one end of the junction differs from germline and may be a read error. The rearrangement uses TRBV28 and TRBJ1-5, with 7 bases aligning to TRBD1. Germline V gene data show CDR1 as MDHEN and CDR2 as SYDVKM. This CDR3 contains 17 residues. The CDR3 here is CASSLWSSGGGNQPQNF. The CDR3 bases are TGTGCCAGCAGTTTATGGTCGTCAGGGGGTGGCAATCAGCCCCAGAATTTT.

This clonotype was detected ten times or more. This chain joins TRBV5-5 and TRBJ1-2; D call uncertain. From germline, CDR1 is SGHKS and CDR2 YYEKEE (reference sequence). The CDR3 contains 14 residues. V was pared by 4 bases and J by 8 bases, with 18 bases between. The DNA of the CDR3 is TGTGCCAGCAGCGCAGCGGCACCACTGGGGGGCTACACCTTC. Residues: CASSAAAPLGGYTF.

Ten or more counts support this clonotype. The CDR3 is CASSSPSGGGYEQYF. CDR3 DNA: TGTGCCAGCAGCTCTCCTAGCGGGGGCGGCTACGAGCAGTACTTC. The V call is TRBV5-6, the J call TRBJ2-7, with 10 bases lining up with TRBD2. Germline CDR1 is SGHDT and CDR2 is YYEEEE. J gave up 3 bases and V 3 bases, and 6 bases lay outside the gene matches. The CDR3 runs 15 residues. Full variable domain (outside the CDR3, taken from reference TRBV5-6 and TRBJ2-7): DAGVTQSPTHLIKTRGQQVTLRCSPKSGHDTVSWYQQALGQGPQFIFQYYEEEERQRGNFPDRFSGHQFPNYSSELNVNALLLGDSALYLCASSSPSGGGYEQYFGPGTRLTVT.

This clonotype was recorded at least ten times. The V call is TRBV5-1, the J call TRBJ2-3; TRBD1 or TRBD2 may be the D gene (6 bases each). Trimming took 4 bases from V and 5 from J, leaving 17 bases between them. The germline CDR1 and CDR2 sequences are SGHRS and YFSETQ. There are 15 residues in the CDR3. The CDR3 bases are TGCGCCAGCAGCGACCCTGGGGGGCGCGGAGATACGCAGTATTTT. Amino acids: CASSDPGGRGDTQYF. Using reference TRBV5-1 and TRBJ2-3 for the parts outside the CDR3, the full variable domain is KAGVTQTPRYLIKTRGQQVTLSCSPISGHRSVSWYQQTPGQGLQFLFEYFSETQRNKGNFPGRFSGRQFSNSRSEMNVSTLELGDSALYLCASSDPGGRGDTQYFGPGTRLTVL.

This clonotype has a count of ten or more. The gene calls are TRBV6-5 and TRBJ2-1; D not certain. Trimming shortened V by 5 bases and J by 6 bases, and 14 bases separated the two germline ends. Per the germline V gene, CDR1 is MNHEY and CDR2 is SVGAGI. The CDR3 loop spans 14 amino acids. The CDR3 loop reads CASSALRKINEQFF. In nucleotides, the CDR3 is TGTGCCAGCAGTGCACTACGCAAAATCAATGAGCAGTTCTTC.

This clonotype came up many times. The V and J genes are TRBV2 and TRBJ2-5; the D is unclear. V was shortened by 4 bases and J by 4 bases, with 4 bases between the two germline ends. The germline gives CDR1 SNHLY, CDR2 FYNNEI. The CDR3 covers 11 residues. CDR3 nucleotides: TGTGCCAGCAGTGGATTAGAGACCCAGTACTTC. It codes for CASSGLETQYF.

In this sample, this clonotype turned up a few times. The chain links TRBV19 to TRBJ1-2; a weak D match, TRBD1 (6 bases). Germline V gives CDR1 LNHDA, CDR2 SQIVND (reference sequence). The V end lost 9 bases, the J end lost 6 bases, and 11 bases lay between the germline ends. This CDR3 contains 11 residues. CDR3 DNA: TGTGCCAGCTTAACAGGGAATGGCTACACCTTC. Amino acid sequence: CASLTGNGYTF.

This clonotype was observed many times. CDR3 loop: CSARLAAGGQGKTQYF. The CDR3 bases are TGCAGTGCCCGTTTAGCAGCGGGGGGCCAGGGGAAGACCCAGTACTTC. The chain employs TRBV20-1 and TRBJ2-5; 9 bases agree with TRBD2. This CDR3 is 16 amino acids long. V dropped 6 bases and J dropped 6; count of bases not matched to a gene: 17. The germline V gene has CDR1 DFQATT and CDR2 SNEGSKA (reference sequence).

This clonotype was observed at least ten times. The gene calls are TRBV6-5 and TRBJ2-3, with TRBD2 matching 8 bases. This CDR3 has 14 amino acids. V gave up 10 bases and J gave up 4 bases; unmatched junction bases: 10. CDR1 and CDR2 (germline): MNHEY, SVGAGI. The CDR3 coding sequence is TGTGCCACCTTAGCGGGGAGCTTGGCAGATACGCAGTATTTT. Amino acids: CATLAGSLADTQYF.

This clonotype was observed at least ten times. The chain has TRBV29-1 and TRBJ1-1; D is uncertain. This CDR3 comprises 11 residues. Germline V gene lookup returns CDR1 SQVTM and CDR2 ANQGSEA. Trimming pared 6 bases from V and 0 bases from J, leaving 5 bases between. The CDR3 loop is CSVRVNTEAFF. The CDR3, as DNA: TGCAGCGTAAGGGTGAACACTGAAGCTTTCTTT.

This clonotype was seen repeatedly, ten times or more. This chain uses TRBV5-1 with TRBJ2-7; D gene uncertain. CDR1 and CDR2 from the germline V gene are SGHRS and YFSETQ. The CDR3 contains 13 residues. Trimming stripped 0 bases from V and 2 bases from J, with 6 bases between. In nucleotides, the CDR3 is TGCGCCAGCAGCTTGGACAGAACCTACGAGCAGTACTTC. Its translation is CASSLDRTYEQYF.

This clonotype was counted many times. The V and J genes are TRBV7-2 and TRBJ2-1; no clear D gene. Deletions cut 5 bases from V and 9 bases from J, with 8 bases between. The CDR3 extends over 11 amino acids. Germline CDR1 reads SGHTA; CDR2 reads FQGNSA. The CDR3 loop is CASSLEGEQFF. The CDR3 nucleotides read TGTGCCAGCAGCCTAGAAGGTGAGCAGTTCTTC.

This clonotype was counted at least ten times. The rearrangement links TRBV7-9 to TRBJ1-5, with a weak D call TRBD1 (5 bases). V gave up 6 bases and J gave up 1 base, with 10 bases separating them. The CDR3 length is 14 residues. From germline, CDR1 is SEHNR and CDR2 FQNEAQ (reference sequence). CDR3 in DNA: TGTGCCAGCAGGGGGGACGGAAGCAATCAGCCCCAGCATTTT. It codes for CASRGDGSNQPQHF.

This clonotype was observed many times. The V and J genes are TRBV3-1 and TRBJ1-1; D possibly corresponds to TRBD1 (6 bases). Trimming removed 4 bases at V and 1 base at J, with 13 bases between. This CDR3 contains 15 residues. Germline V gives CDR1 LGHDT, CDR2 YNNKEL (reference sequence). CDR3 nucleotides: TGTGCCAGCAGCCCCTTGGGGGGCCGGAACACTGAAGCTTTCTTT. Protein product: CASSPLGGRNTEAFF.

This clonotype was picked up many times. The chain uses TRBV6-6 and TRBJ2-5; TRBD1 might be the D (5 bases). Germline-derived CDR1 and CDR2 are MNHNY and SVGAGI (reference sequence). The CDR3 loop spans 12 amino acids. V was shortened by 2 bases and J by 6 bases, with 7 bases between the two germline ends. The CDR3 sequence: CASSYPGQTQYF. CDR3 in DNA: TGTGCCAGCAGTTACCCAGGGCAGACCCAGTACTTC.

This clonotype was counted many times. The rearrangement links TRBV5-1 to TRBJ2-7; D is possibly TRBD1 (6 bases). This CDR3 is built from 13 residues. The V end was cut by 4 bases, the J end by 2 bases, with 10 bases between. The V gene's germline CDR1 is SGHRS and CDR2 YFSETQ. In nucleotides, the CDR3 is TGCGCCAGCAGCACGGGACAAACCTACGAGCAGTACTTC. It yields the protein CASSTGQTYEQYF.

This clonotype was seen many times. The chain uses TRBV5-1 and TRBJ1-1; maybe TRBD1 (5 bases). Deletions cut 5 bases from V and 3 bases from J, with 14 bases between. This CDR3 is built from 14 residues. The V gene's germline CDR1 is SGHRS and CDR2 YFSETQ. This CDR3 reads CASRSGGSDTEAFF. The CDR3 DNA follows: TGCGCCAGCAGGTCGGGGGGATCGGACACTGAAGCTTTCTTT.

This clonotype has a count of ten or more. This chain connects TRBV5-1 to TRBJ2-7; 7 nucleotides agree with TRBD1. Trimming took 0 bases from V and 4 from J; bases not matched to a gene: 10. CDR1 is SGHRS and CDR2 is YFSETQ in the germline V gene. The CDR3 contains 16 residues. The CDR3 bases are TGCGCCAGCAGCTTGGGGGACAGCGGAGGACAATACGAGCAGTACTTC. This encodes CASSLGDSGGQYEQYF. The full variable domain, in which reference TRBV5-1 and TRBJ2-7 provide the parts outside the CDR3, is KAGVTQTPRYLIKTRGQQVTLSCSPISGHRSVSWYQQTPGQGLQFLFEYFSETQRNKGNFPGRFSGRQFSNSRSEMNVSTLELGDSALYLCASSLGDSGGQYEQYFGPGTRLTVT.

This clonotype occurred many times. One end of the junction varies from germline; a read error may be responsible. The V and J genes are TRBV12-3 or TRBV12-4 and TRBJ1-5; D remains ambiguous. The CDR3 has 14 amino acids. CDR3 protein: CASSPSRTNQPQNF. CDR3 DNA: TGTGCCAGCAGTCCTTCACGGACCAATCAGCCCCAGAATTTT.

This clonotype appeared many times. The chain is built from TRBV5-1 and TRBJ1-1; perhaps TRBD1 as D (5 bases). Germline V CDR1 and CDR2: SGHRS, YFSETQ. V dropped 4 bases and J dropped 7 bases, with 17 bases sitting between them. This CDR3 has 14 amino acids. CDR3: CASSPGGRTGEAFF. In DNA, the CDR3 is TGCGCCAGCAGCCCCGGAGGCAGAACAGGTGAAGCTTTCTTT.

This clonotype was observed many times. The germline gene is not matched at one end of the junction; a read error may be the cause. The chain has TRBV5-1 and TRBJ1-6; D may be TRBD1 (5 bases). The CDR3 covers 14 residues. Germline CDR1 and CDR2: SGHRS and YFSETQ. CDR3 in amino acids: CASSSGRSNSPLNF. For the CDR3, the DNA is TGCGCCAGCAGCTCGGGACGGTCTAATTCACCCCTCAACTTT.

There are many counts of this clonotype. J is TRBJ2-5 and V is TRBV2, with 7 nucleotides matching TRBD1. The germline V gene has CDR1 SNHLY and CDR2 FYNNEI. The CDR3 has 15 amino acids. V dropped 6 bases and J dropped 0; count of bases not matched to a gene: 7. Here the CDR3 DNA reads TGTGCCAGCAGCGCGGACAGGACTTACCAAGAGACCCAGTACTTC. Translated: CASSADRTYQETQYF.

This clonotype was detected many times. This rearrangement joins TRBV5-1 to TRBJ2-1; 10 bases are shared with TRBD2. This CDR3 spans 16 amino acids. The germline gives CDR1 SGHRS, CDR2 YFSETQ. V was pared by 7 bases and J by 5 bases, with 12 bases of the junction left unmatched. The CDR3 coding sequence is TGCGCCAGCGGATCCTCGGGACTAGCGCTAAACAATGAGCAGTTCTTC. Protein product: CASGSSGLALNNEQFF.